This TCR beta chain was documented in a study of cytomegalovirus exposure and HLA in healthy donors (dated by TCRdb to about 2017). General notes on the study: According to an earlier analysis of a few hundred of the donors, some 180 million T cells yielded 90 million to 140 million unique TCR beta sequences and around 280 Gb of sequence data. A separate validation cohort of roughly 130 different subjects was used in addition to the 666-subject first cohort. Roughly 300 gigabases of sequencing data and tens of millions of unique TCR sequences made up an early release that covered several hundred HLA-typed donors. Across some 400 genotyped donors of the cohort, an average of about 200,000 unique TCR beta nucleotide sequences per donor were sequenced, and approximately 19% of those sequences were non-productive. In a later genetic analysis, genome-wide SNP genotypes for about three fifths of the 666 donors were used, and that subset was treated as a discovery cohort. HLA typing covered class I and class II loci at four-digit resolution. Donor age, sex, ethnicity and CMV serostatus were compiled alongside the repertoire data. In a later analysis, previously published TCR beta repertoires from some 640 donors were re-analyzed and high-resolution HLA genotyping was added so that TCR occurrence patterns could be studied. The study aimed to test whether signatures of past pathogen exposure could be identified by cataloging public T cell receptors. The study combined high-throughput TCR immunosequencing, statistical association of individual TCRs with disease status, and machine learning to predict cytomegalovirus infection status. Rather than drawing on any new phenotypic data, the later analysis identified candidate immune exposures from TCR beta sequences and the way those sequences occurred across donors. Using immunosequencing, the study profiled T cell repertoires from 500 to 800 subjects and related those repertoires to cytomegalovirus serostatus. All discovery cohort repertoires had been generated on a single sequencing platform. Typing coverage differed by locus: A, B, C, DRB1 and DQB1 were typed in about 620-640 donors, DQA1 in about 550, DPA1 in roughly 590, and DPB1 in 450 to 490. The genetic ancestry cluster associated with self-reported Caucasian donors included 65% to 90% of the roughly 360 genotyped donors. Roughly 5 DR-DQ haplotypes were treated as single units for association and clustering because of strong linkage in the cohort. An earlier analysis of fewer than 750 of the donors used high-throughput TCR beta sequencing to judge whether each TCR beta V gene segment behaved as functional or pseudogenic.

The cohort consisted of more than 650 healthy bone marrow donors. Cohort members were all nominally healthy when sampled, although unrecorded immune exposures were likely present. The donor tested CMV seropositive, placing the donor among the roughly 300 seropositive members of the cohort. A peripheral blood sample was collected from each donor, and TCR beta sequencing was performed on peripheral blood mononuclear cells. Genomic DNA extraction from the blood cell samples was performed with the Qiagen DNeasy Blood Extraction Kit. General findings and caveats noted by the study authors: Compared with equally common non-associated chains, HLA-associated TCR beta chains in a later analysis were more clonally expanded and had lower generation probabilities. Because counts were too low, roughly 17 rarely observed V segments, including chromosome 9 orphons, were left out of the earlier analysis of approximately 500 of the donors. The authors suggested that the approach could potentially be generalized to other disease states and immunological phenotypes. Immune exposure information for the cohort was limited to CMV serostatus. A further reported finding was that TCR beta sequences accurately predicted the HLA-A and HLA-B alleles for most subjects in the first cohort. The cohort was sequenced for TCR beta chains only, and without alpha or paired-chain data the features that could be detected were limited. A later analysis reported that several top co-occurrence clusters appeared linked to parvovirus B19, influenza, CMV and Epstein-Barr virus. At a false discovery rate of 0.05, a later analysis linked some 18,000 TCR beta sequences to specific HLA alleles. Assigning TCR associations to individual alleles was difficult when HLA alleles, especially DR and DQ, strongly co-occurred. A cluster of highly shared sequence variants was judged likely to be a technical artifact of the sequencing pipeline. The classifier was reported to diagnose cytomegalovirus status with high specificity and sensitivity in both the original cohort and the validation cohort. A later genetic analysis reported fewer N-insertions in productive TCRs among donors in an Asian-associated ancestry cluster than the roughly 620-donor mean. Because HLA typing was missing for some donors at each locus, association tests included only the typed subset. Linkage disequilibrium might explain the correlated functional status among segregating V segments, but an unknown experimental factor could not be excluded. A later analysis found that most CMV-associated TCR beta chains appeared HLA-restricted, with HLA associations seemingly driven largely by CMV exposure. According to a later analysis, TCR association rates differed among HLA loci, with DRB1 alleles showing the most associated TCRs and HLA-C alleles showing the fewest. The 87-base-pair reads could not distinguish some IMGT-functional V segments, including TRBV6-2 and TRBV6-3, so those segments were excluded. Broadly in line with IMGT annotations, most TCR beta V segments showed up in productive rearrangements about 90% or about 30% of the time in an earlier analysis of 587 of the donors. A later genetic analysis associated a missense DCLRE1C variant with V-gene and J-gene trimming of TCR beta chains, and an independent cohort replicated the association. The study gave a list of some 150 TCR beta chains associated with cytomegalovirus. The presence/absence analyses assumed that sequencing depth was roughly uniform across donors, and that assumption may not be true. Across donors, most TCR sequences were observed very rarely, whereas some public TCRs were present in many individuals. A few of the identified cytomegalovirus-associated TCR beta chains were confirmed in vitro to be specific for cytomegalovirus antigens.

On this clone: The antigen this receptor binds is unknown. The input lacks base qualities; no much larger clone sits a single base away.

V loses 0 bases at its end and J loses 7 bases; junction bases beyond the gene matches: 8. From cysteine to phenylalanine, the CDR3 is 16 amino acids long. Only the CDR3 DNA stays, 48 bases, in frame from base 1. The germline V gene encodes CDR1 LNHNV and CDR2 YYDKDF (reference sequence). The library came from the immunoSEQ multiplex PCR assay. For the multiplex PCR, a mixture combining 60 forward primers for TCR Vbeta segments and 13 reverse primers for TCR Jbeta segments was used. The CDR3 region of rearranged TCR beta genes was amplified from genomic DNA with a multiplex PCR assay. Amplified TCR beta libraries were sequenced as 87-base-pair reads on the Illumina HiSeq System. From the authors' description of their analysis: Across the 640 or so repertoires, a later analysis counted approximately 75 million unique TCR beta chains, 9.5 million to 13 million of which were shared by at least two donors. Raw reads were error-corrected and collapsed into unique sequences by a nearest-neighbor algorithm in which closely related sequences were merged to remove PCR and sequencing errors. CDR3 sequences were aligned to IMGT reference sequences to assign V, D and J gene segments. For a sequence to be retained, a match of at least six nucleotides was required to both a V gene segment and a J gene segment. Rearrangements were called productive when the CDR3 lacked stop codons and stayed in frame with V and J; all others were non-productive. CDR3 was defined by IMGT convention, running from the second conserved V-encoded cysteine to the conserved J-encoded phenylalanine. The earlier analysis of fewer than 700 of the donors excluded sequences that lacked an unambiguous match to a single V gene segment. An earlier analysis of 587 of the donors classified V segments as functional when productive rearrangements were above 56.7% and as segregating when the standard deviation between donors was above 5%. A statistical classification framework was developed to diagnose cytomegalovirus status using the catalog of TCR beta chain sequences. In a later analysis, TCR nucleotide sequences were compared against IMGT/GENE-DB human TR gene sequences so that V and J genes could be assigned. In a later analysis, CDR3 sequences and most-parsimonious VDJ recombination scenarios were assigned using the TCRdist pipeline. A later analysis defined each TCR beta chain by its CDR3 amino acid sequence plus V-gene family, and excluded reads lacking a unique V-gene family. In a later analysis, 450 to 600 highly shared, low-generation-probability nucleotide sequences were removed to address suspected cross-contamination and a sequencing artifact. A later analysis calculated a clonal expansion index for each public chain from normalized within-repertoire ranks of inferred template counts. In a later analysis, generation probabilities were computed with a VDJ recombination model fitted to out-of-frame rearrangements, and the resulting probabilities were checked against IGoR. In a later analysis, hypergeometric tests were used to score TCR-TCR, TCR-HLA and TCR-CMV co-occurrence, with a repertoire-size bias correction applied to TCR pairs. A later analysis estimated false discovery rates by permuting HLA or CMV assignments 20 times. In a later analysis, co-occurring TCRs were grouped using DBSCAN, and TCRdist sequence similarity was added for clustering within HLA-allele-positive subsets. Co-occurrence clustering excluded repertoires with fewer than 30,000 or more than 120,000 public chains, plus five with anomalous nucleotide sharing. The table was pulled from immuneACCESS by TCRdb, which kept in-frame rearrangements only. Such tables lose some clones; where checked, under half of the loss comes from unresolved V genes, and the rest has no known cause. That table gives V, J and clone size, and the DNA gave D and trimming. Across this sample there are about 130,000 clones, with less than 80% seen only once. The ten largest account for more than 3.5% of the sample.

The sequenced sample consisted of PBMCs. The clonotype comes from a man aged 40-49 years in good health and CMV-seropositive. Rearrangement joined TRBV15 to TRBJ2-1; TRBD2 aligns with 8 central bases. The CDR3 reads CATSRDRGGRQNEQFF. The DNA sequence is given as TGTGCCACCAGCAGAGATCGGGGCGGGAGGCAGAATGAGCAGTTCTTC.